This T cell receptor (beta chain) was obtained from a study of cytomegalovirus exposure and HLA in healthy donors. CDR3 length: 13 residues. V dropped 8 bases and J dropped 4; count of bases not matched to a gene: 4. Germline-derived CDR1 and CDR2 are MNHNY and SVGAGI (reference sequence). The PCR contained 60 Vbeta and 13 Jbeta primers. Sequencing used immunoSEQ multiplex PCR; TCRdb keeps in-frame clones, though not all of them. The sample contains approximately 220,000 clones, about 80% of which appear only once. The chain joins TRBV6-6 to TRBJ1-4; 7 nucleotides align to TRBD1. The sequenced material came from PBMCs. This TCR came from a girl aged 5-17 years in good health and CMV-seronegative. The CDR3 nucleotides are TGTGCCAGCCGGGACAGACTTAATGAAAAACTGTTTTTT. Translating gives CASRDRLNEKLFF.